This TCR beta chain was obtained from a study of cytomegalovirus exposure and HLA in healthy donors. At the level of the study: The 120 or so validation repertoires were reported in a later analysis to have been generated on the same platform as the approximately 700 first-cohort repertoires. Findings and caveats of the study: Many donors shared some public TCRs, even though most TCR sequences were rare. The tendency of first-cohort TCR clusters to co-occur in the 120 validation repertoires was identified by a subsequent analysis.

Assay: immunoSEQ multiplex PCR; the TCRdb copy retains only in-frame clones and omits some. The data show tens of thousands of clones, with approximately 95% seen just once and 5.8% held by the top ten. With respect to this clone: Its antigen remains unknown.

The sequenced material came from PBMCs. This TCR derives from a woman under 30 in good health and CMV-seronegative.

The CDR3 sequence: CAISLTDTQYF. CDR3 DNA sequence: TGTGCCATCAGTCTGACAGATACGCAGTATTTT. The chain employs TRBV10-3 and TRBJ2-3; no clear D. The CDR3 consists of 11 residues. Germline V gene data show CDR1 as ENHRY and CDR2 as SYGVKD. Trimming pared 5 bases from V and 3 bases from J, leaving 3 bases between.